The 17 T cell receptor beta chains below all came from one sample that was sequenced in a study of cytomegalovirus exposure and HLA in healthy donors. Measured with immunoSEQ multiplex PCR; TCRdb has only the in-frame clones, and not every one. The data show about 330,000 clones, roughly nine tenths seen once. The sequenced material came from PBMCs. All receptors come from a woman under 40 in good health and CMV-seropositive.

The chain joins TRBV4-3 to TRBJ2-1; the D gene is possibly TRBD1 (6 bases). This CDR3 contains 16 residues. From germline, CDR1 is LGHNA and CDR2 YSLEER. V lost 4 bases and J 4 bases, leaving 17 bases between the germline ends. In DNA, the CDR3 is TGCGCCAGCAGCCCCTGGGGGCAGGAACTTTACAATGAGCAGTTCTTC. Translating gives CASSPWGQELYNEQFF.

This chain links TRBV7-2 with TRBJ2-7; TRBD1 is a possible D gene (7 bases). The CDR3 runs to 15 residues. The ends were cut back, 5 bases at V and 0 bases at J, with 14 bases in the middle. Per germline, CDR1 SGHTA and CDR2 FQGNSA. This CDR3 reads CASSSRQGGSYEQYF. The CDR3 DNA is TGTGCCAGCAGCAGCCGACAGGGAGGCTCCTACGAGCAGTACTTC. The full variable domain, its missing parts supplied by reference TRBV7-2 and TRBJ2-7, is GAGVSQSPSNKVTEKGKDVELRCDPISGHTALYWYRQSLGQGLEFLIYFQGNSAPDKSGLPSDRFSAERTGGSVSTLTIQRTQQEDSAVYLCASSSRQGGSYEQYFGPGTRLTVT.

The rearrangement uses TRBV27 and TRBJ2-1; 7 bases are a match to TRBD2. Trimming took 8 bases from V and 5 from J; bases not matched to a gene: 27. This CDR3 contains 20 residues. Per germline, CDR1 MNHEY and CDR2 SMNVEV (reference sequence). The CDR3 bases are TGTGCCAGCCTCTTAACGAGGCAGGGCTGCGGGAGAGGGAACGACAATGAGCAGTTCTTC. Translation: CASLLTRQGCGRGNDNEQFF.

The rearrangement links TRBV13 to TRBJ2-1; D remains ambiguous. CDR3 length equals 11 residues. Germline CDR1 and CDR2: PRHDT and FYEKMQ (reference sequence). V gave up 5 bases and J gave up 7 bases, with 6 bases separating them. CDR3 in amino acids: CASSRRNEQFF. CDR3 bases: TGTGCCAGCAGCCGGCGTAATGAGCAGTTCTTC. The full variable domain, with the rest looked up from reference TRBV13 and TRBJ2-1, is AAGVIQSPRHLIKEKRETATLKCYPIPRHDTVYWYQQGPGQDPQFLISFYEKMQSDKGSIPDRFSAQQFSDYHSELNMSSLELGDSALYFCASSRRNEQFFGPGTRLTVL.

This chain joins TRBV4-3 and TRBJ2-7; 8 nucleotides line up with TRBD2. This CDR3 region has 15 residues. Per the germline V gene, CDR1 is LGHNA and CDR2 is YSLEER. V was clipped by 1 base and J by 3 bases; unmatched bases: 5. CDR3 residues: CASSQARSGSYEQYF. In DNA, the CDR3 is TGCGCCAGCAGCCAAGCGAGGAGCGGGAGCTACGAGCAGTACTTC.

The genes are TRBV5-6 and TRBJ2-1; possibly TRBD2 for D (5 bases). CDR1 is SGHDT and CDR2 is YYEEEE in the germline V gene. V lost 1 base to trimming and J lost 6 bases, with 23 bases between them. The CDR3 is 18 amino acids. The CDR3 sequence is CASSLFIYERASSNEQFF. Here the CDR3 DNA reads TGTGCCAGCAGCTTGTTTATCTATGAGAGGGCCAGCTCCAATGAGCAGTTCTTC.

This clone was detected only once. The V gene is TRBV4-3, the J gene TRBJ1-1; D is uncertain. The germline gives CDR1 LGHNA, CDR2 YSLEER. V lost 1 base, J lost 0 bases, and 15 bases lay in between. This CDR3 has 17 residues. Written as DNA, the CDR3 is TGCGCCAGCAGCCAAGGCCGCGGCCCGAGGGTGAACACTGAAGCTTTCTTT. This gives the protein CASSQGRGPRVNTEAFF.

The chain has TRBV19 and TRBJ2-1; no definite D call. Per the germline V gene, CDR1 is LNHDA and CDR2 is SQIVND (reference sequence). The CDR3 has 13 residues. Trimming cost V 2 bases and J 9 bases, with 11 bases left between them. CDR3 bases: TGTGCCAGTAGTATACACCTCGACGGTGAGCAGTTCTTC. Residues: CASSIHLDGEQFF.

This chain uses TRBV7-8 with TRBJ1-2; no clear D gene. Trimming stripped 3 bases from V and 4 bases from J, with 12 bases between. Germline-derived CDR1 and CDR2 are SGHVS and FQNEAQ. This CDR3 is built from 14 residues. Here the CDR3 DNA reads TGTGCCAGCAGCTTCCCCCTATCGGGCTATGGCTACACCTTC. Translated, it gives CASSFPLSGYGYTF.

This clone was counted ten times or more. The J gene is TRBJ2-6, the V gene TRBV4-3; TRBD2 might be the D (5 bases). V lost 6 bases and J 2 bases, leaving 5 bases between the germline ends. The CDR3 length is 13 residues. Germline assignment: CDR1 LGHNA and CDR2 YSLEER. In nucleotides, the CDR3 is TGCGCCAGCAGGAGGGCTGGGGCCAACGTCCTGACTTTC. Protein product: CASRRAGANVLTF.

The gene calls are TRBV18 and TRBJ2-7; D not resolved. Between the trimmed V and J ends, which lost 2 bases and 7 bases, there was a span of 9 bases. The CDR3 sequence is 12 residues long. The germline V gene encodes CDR1 KGHSH and CDR2 LQKENI. In DNA, the CDR3 is TGTGCCAGCTCACCATCTAGAGAGGAGCAGTACTTC. Translating gives CASSPSREEQYF.

The CDR3 reads CSVAGGAGDETQYF. The CDR3 DNA reads as TGCAGCGTCGCCGGTGGGGCAGGAGATGAGACCCAGTACTTC. The chain uses TRBV29-1 and TRBJ2-5; the D gene is possibly TRBD1 (5 bases). Looked up from germline, CDR1 is SQVTM and CDR2 is ANQGSEA. Trimming removed 6 bases from V and 5 bases from J, with 19 bases in between. This CDR3 has 14 amino acids.

V usage is TRBV6-6 and J usage is TRBJ1-4, with TRBD1 matching over 7 bases. Germline CDR1 is MNHNY and CDR2 is SVGAGI (reference sequence). V gave up 6 bases and J gave up 2 bases; unmatched junction bases: 3. There are 14 residues in the CDR3. In DNA, the CDR3 is TGTGCCAGCAGACAGGGGCAGACTAATGAAAAACTGTTTTTT. Translated, it gives CASRQGQTNEKLFF.

The chain joins TRBV14 to TRBJ2-5, with D perhaps matching TRBD1 (5 bases). V gave up 2 bases and J gave up 3 bases, with 13 bases separating them. The CDR3 extends over 15 amino acids. Germline CDR1 and CDR2: SGHDN and FVKESK. The CDR3 DNA reads as TGTGCCAGCAGCCAACATGGGCGGACAAAAGAGACCCAGTACTTC. As protein: CASSQHGRTKETQYF.

The chain employs TRBV4-1 and TRBJ2-1; the D call may be TRBD1 or TRBD2 (5 bases each). The CDR3 totals 14 residues. Trimming took off 4 bases at V and 11 bases at J, with 18 bases between the two ends. Germline assignment: CDR1 MGHRA and CDR2 YSYEKL. The DNA for the CDR3 is TGCGCCAGCAGCCTAGGGTACCTCGGGGCCCAGCAGTTCTTC. Encoded protein: CASSLGYLGAQQFF.

The chain recombines TRBV20-1 with TRBJ1-2; possible D gene TRBD1, 5 bases. The CDR3 extends over 11 amino acids. Germline values: CDR1 DFQATT, CDR2 SNEGSKA (reference sequence). In DNA, the CDR3 is TGCACCGTGGGGGGTGTGGATGGCTACACCTTC. Residues: CTVGGVDGYTF.

The chain is built from TRBV11-3 and TRBJ2-2; D perhaps matches TRBD2 (6 bases). Looked up from germline, CDR1 is SGHNT and CDR2 is YENEEA. The length of the CDR3 is 14 residues. V shed 1 base and J shed 9 bases, with 12 bases lying between them. CDR3: CASSLVEGSRELFF. The DNA for the CDR3 is TGTGCCAGCAGCTTAGTGGAGGGTAGCCGGGAGCTGTTTTTT.